The clone carrying this T cell receptor (beta chain) registers medium-sized by frequency. The germline V gene has CDR1 SGHVS and CDR2 FQNEAQ. The CDR3 extends over 16 amino acids. The sample comes from a study of CD8 T cells in cerebrospinal fluid in Alzheimer's disease. Each CDR3 protein gets one entry in TCRdb, which reprocessed the 10x single-cell sequencing reads and gives no DNA. Its listing shows about 1,300 distinct CDR3 sequences. Droplet-based sequencing used CSF cells sorted as live with a live/dead marker. This receptor was identified in a human donor with mild cognitive impairment. The specimen sequenced was cerebrospinal fluid. This sequence joins TRBV7-8 and TRBJ2-4; no DNA is available, so the TRBD2 call from TCRdb remains unchecked. CDR3 sequence: CASSSKSGLEWNIQYF.